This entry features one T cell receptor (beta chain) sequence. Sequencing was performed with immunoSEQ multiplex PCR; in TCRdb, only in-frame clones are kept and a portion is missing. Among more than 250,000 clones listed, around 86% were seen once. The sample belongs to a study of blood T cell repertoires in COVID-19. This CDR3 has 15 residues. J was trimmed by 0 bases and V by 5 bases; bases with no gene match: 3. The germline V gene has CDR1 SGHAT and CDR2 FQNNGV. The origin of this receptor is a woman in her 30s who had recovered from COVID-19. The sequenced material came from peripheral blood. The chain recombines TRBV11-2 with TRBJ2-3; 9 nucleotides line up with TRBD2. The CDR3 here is CASSVGTSSTDTQYF. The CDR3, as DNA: TGTGCCAGCAGCGTGGGGACTAGCAGCACAGATACGCAGTATTTT.